The entry that follows covers one T cell receptor beta chain sequence. Its antigen is undetermined. RNA transcripts served as the template for amplifying TCR beta CDR3 regions. TCR CDR3 underwent first-round RT-PCR with the HTBI primer set. TCRdb reanalysed the multiplex PCR reads using MiXCR and keeps one entry per CDR3 protein. Of 300,000 or so distinct CDR3 sequences in the sample, around a sixth were seen once. Absent ophthalmopathy progression within 18 months defined stable Graves' hyperthyroidism. Patients between 18 and 65 years old had hyperthyroidism, newly diagnosed and lasting under 2 months. Trimming took 4 bases from V and 12 from J; bases not matched to a gene: 14. The CDR3 has 15 amino acids. Germline-derived CDR1 and CDR2 are MGHRA and YSYEKL. This sample was included in a study of T cells in Graves' hyperthyroidism and ophthalmopathy. Findings of the study overall: Before onset, ophthalmopathy was predicted by the model a median roughly six months earlier. Most expanded thyroid clonotypes above 0.001 recurred in blood.

V is TRBV4-1 and J is TRBJ2-1; 8 nucleotides agree with TRBD2. The specimen sequenced was blood. This receptor was identified in a woman between 50 and 59 years old with Graves' hyperthyroidism. CDR3 residues: CASSPGLVGPAGQFF. In DNA, the CDR3 is TGCGCCAGCAGCCCGGGACTAGTGGGGCCGGCAGGGCAGTTCTTC.